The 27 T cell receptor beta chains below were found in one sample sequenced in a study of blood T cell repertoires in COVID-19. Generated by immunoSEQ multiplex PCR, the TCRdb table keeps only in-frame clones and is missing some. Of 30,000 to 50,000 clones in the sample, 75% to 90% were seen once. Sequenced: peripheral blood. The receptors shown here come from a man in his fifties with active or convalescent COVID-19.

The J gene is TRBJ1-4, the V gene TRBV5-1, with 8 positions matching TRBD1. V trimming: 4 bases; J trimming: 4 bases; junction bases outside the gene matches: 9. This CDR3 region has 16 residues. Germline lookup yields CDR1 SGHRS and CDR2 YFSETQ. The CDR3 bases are TGCGCCAGCAGCCAGCCTCCGGGACAGGATAATGAAAAACTGTTTTTT. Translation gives CASSQPPGQDNEKLFF. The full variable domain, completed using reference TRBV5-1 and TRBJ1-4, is KAGVTQTPRYLIKTRGQQVTLSCSPISGHRSVSWYQQTPGQGLQFLFEYFSETQRNKGNFPGRFSGRQFSNSRSEMNVSTLELGDSALYLCASSQPPGQDNEKLFFGSGTQLSVL.

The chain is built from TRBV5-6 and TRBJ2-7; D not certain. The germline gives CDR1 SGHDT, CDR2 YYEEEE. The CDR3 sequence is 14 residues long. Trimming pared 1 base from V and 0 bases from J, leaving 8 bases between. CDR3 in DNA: TGTGCCAGCAGCTTGAGTCCGAGCTCCTACGAGCAGTACTTC. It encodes CASSLSPSSYEQYF.

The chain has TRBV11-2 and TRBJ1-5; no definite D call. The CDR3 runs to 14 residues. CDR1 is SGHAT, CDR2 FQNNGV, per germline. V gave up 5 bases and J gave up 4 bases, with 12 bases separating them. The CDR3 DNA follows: TGTGCCAGCAGCCAAGAGCGAATAAATCAGCCCCAGCATTTT. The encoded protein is CASSQERINQPQHF.

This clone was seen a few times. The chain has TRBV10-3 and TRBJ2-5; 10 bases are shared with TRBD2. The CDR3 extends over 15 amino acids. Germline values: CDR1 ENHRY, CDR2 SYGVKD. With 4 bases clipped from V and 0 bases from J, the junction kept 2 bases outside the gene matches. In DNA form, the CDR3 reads TGTGCCATCAGTGCGGGGACTAGCGACCAAGAGACCCAGTACTTC. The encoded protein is CAISAGTSDQETQYF.

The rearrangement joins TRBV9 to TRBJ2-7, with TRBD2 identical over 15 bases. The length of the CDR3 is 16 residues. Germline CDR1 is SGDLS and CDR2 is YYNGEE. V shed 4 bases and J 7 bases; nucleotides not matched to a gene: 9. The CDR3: CASSPWTSGGAREQYF. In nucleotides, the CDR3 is TGTGCCAGCAGCCCTTGGACTAGCGGGGGGGCTAGGGAGCAGTACTTC.

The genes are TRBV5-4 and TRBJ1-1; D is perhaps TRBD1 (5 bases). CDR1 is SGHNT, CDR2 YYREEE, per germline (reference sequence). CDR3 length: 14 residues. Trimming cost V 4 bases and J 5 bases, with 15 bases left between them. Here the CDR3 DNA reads TGTGCCAGCAGCCCCCTGGGGGGGAGGACTGAAGCTTTCTTT. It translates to CASSPLGGRTEAFF.

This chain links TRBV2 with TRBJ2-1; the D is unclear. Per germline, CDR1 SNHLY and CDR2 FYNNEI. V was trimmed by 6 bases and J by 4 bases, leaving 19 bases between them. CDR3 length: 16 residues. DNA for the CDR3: TGTGCCAGCAGCGGTGACATGGTTTCTGCTTACAATGAGCAGTTCTTC. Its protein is CASSGDMVSAYNEQFF.

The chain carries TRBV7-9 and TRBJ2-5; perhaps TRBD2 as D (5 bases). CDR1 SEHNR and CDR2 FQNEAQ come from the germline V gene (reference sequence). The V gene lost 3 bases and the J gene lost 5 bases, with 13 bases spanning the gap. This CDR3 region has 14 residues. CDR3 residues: CASSFLLAVETQYF. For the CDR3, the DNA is TGTGCCAGCAGCTTTCTCCTAGCCGTGGAGACCCAGTACTTC. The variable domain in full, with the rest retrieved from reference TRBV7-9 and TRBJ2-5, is DTGVSQNPRHKITKRGQNVTFRCDPISEHNRLYWYRQTLGQGPEFLTYFQNEAQLEKSRLLSDRFSAERPKGSFSTLEIQRTEQGDSAMYLCASSFLLAVETQYFGPGTRLLVL.

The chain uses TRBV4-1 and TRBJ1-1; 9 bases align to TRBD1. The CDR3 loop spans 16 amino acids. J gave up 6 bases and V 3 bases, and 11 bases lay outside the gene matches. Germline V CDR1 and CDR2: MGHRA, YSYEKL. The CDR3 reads CASSQGDRVLRPEAFF. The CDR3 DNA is TGCGCCAGCAGCCAGGGGGACAGGGTGCTTCGCCCTGAAGCTTTCTTT.

CDR3 bases: TGTGCCAGCAGGCTAGCGGGGGATCCCTACGAGCAGTACTTC. It specifies CASRLAGDPYEQYF. The chain employs TRBV3-1 (or the pseudogene TRBV3-2) and TRBJ2-7, with TRBD2 matching 10 bases. This CDR3 has 14 residues. V gave up 6 bases and J gave up 2 bases; unmatched junction bases: 4. Germline V gene data show CDR1 as LGHDT and CDR2 as YNNKEL (reference sequence).

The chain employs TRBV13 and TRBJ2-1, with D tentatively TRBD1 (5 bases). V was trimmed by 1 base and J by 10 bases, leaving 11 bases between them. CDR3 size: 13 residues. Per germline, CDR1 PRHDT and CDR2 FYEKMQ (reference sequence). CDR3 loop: CASSLERGREQFF. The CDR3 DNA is TGTGCCAGCAGCTTAGAAAGGGGTCGGGAGCAGTTCTTC.

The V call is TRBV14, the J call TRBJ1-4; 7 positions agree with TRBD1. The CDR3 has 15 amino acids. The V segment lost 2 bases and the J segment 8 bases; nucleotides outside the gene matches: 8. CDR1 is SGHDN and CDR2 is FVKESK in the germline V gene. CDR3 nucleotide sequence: TGTGCCAGCAGCCAATTGACAGGGCTTTACGAAAAACTGTTTTTT. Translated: CASSQLTGLYEKLFF.

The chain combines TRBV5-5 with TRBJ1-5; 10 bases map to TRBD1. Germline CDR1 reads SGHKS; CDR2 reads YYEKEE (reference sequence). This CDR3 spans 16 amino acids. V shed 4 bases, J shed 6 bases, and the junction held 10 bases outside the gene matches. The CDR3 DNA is TGTGCCAGCAGCCCGAGGGGACAGGGGCCCCTTCAGCCCCAGCATTTT. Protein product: CASSPRGQGPLQPQHF.

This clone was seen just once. The CDR3 coding sequence is TGTGCCAGCTCACCGCCGGGACTACAAGAGACCCAGTACTTC. Protein product: CASSPPGLQETQYF. The genes are TRBV18 and TRBJ2-5; the match to TRBD2 covers 7 bases. In germline, CDR1 is KGHSH, CDR2 LQKENI. Trimming took 3 bases from V and 2 from J; bases not matched to a gene: 3. The CDR3 is 14 residues long.

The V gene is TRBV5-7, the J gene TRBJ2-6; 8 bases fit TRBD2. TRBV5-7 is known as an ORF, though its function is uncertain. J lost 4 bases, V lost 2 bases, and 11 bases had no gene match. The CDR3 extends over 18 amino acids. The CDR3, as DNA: TGTGCCAGCAGCTTTTCCGGGACTAGGGGGTCCGGGGCCAACGTCCTGACTTTC. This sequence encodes CASSFSGTRGSGANVLTF.

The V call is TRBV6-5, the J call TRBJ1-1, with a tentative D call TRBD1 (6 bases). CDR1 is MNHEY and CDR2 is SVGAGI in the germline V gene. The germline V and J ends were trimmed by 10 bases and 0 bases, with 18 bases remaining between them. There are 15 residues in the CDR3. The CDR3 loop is CAIQGPDLLNTEAFF. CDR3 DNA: TGTGCCATCCAGGGGCCAGATCTTTTGAACACTGAAGCTTTCTTT.

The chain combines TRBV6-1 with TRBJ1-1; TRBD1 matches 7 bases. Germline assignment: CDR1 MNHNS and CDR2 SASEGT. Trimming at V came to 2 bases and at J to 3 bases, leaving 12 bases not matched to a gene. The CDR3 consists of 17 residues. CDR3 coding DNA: TGTGCCAGCAGTGAATTCGGGAACAGGGGAGAGGACACTGAAGCTTTCTTT. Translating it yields CASSEFGNRGEDTEAFF.

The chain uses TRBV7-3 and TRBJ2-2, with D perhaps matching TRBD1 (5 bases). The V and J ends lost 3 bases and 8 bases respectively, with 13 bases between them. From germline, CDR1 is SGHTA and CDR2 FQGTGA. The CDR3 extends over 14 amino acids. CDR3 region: CASSLWQGEGELFF. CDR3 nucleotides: TGTGCCAGCAGCTTGTGGCAGGGTGAGGGGGAGCTGTTTTTT.

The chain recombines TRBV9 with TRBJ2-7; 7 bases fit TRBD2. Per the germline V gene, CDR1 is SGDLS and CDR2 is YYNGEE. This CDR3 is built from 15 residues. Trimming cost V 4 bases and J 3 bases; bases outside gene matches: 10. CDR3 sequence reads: CASSPRSGEGYEQYF. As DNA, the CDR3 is TGTGCCAGCAGCCCCCGTTCGGGGGAGGGCTACGAGCAGTACTTC.

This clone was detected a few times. CDR3 DNA: TGCGCCAGCAGCCAAGAGGGGTGGAGCGGGGCCTTTTCTGGCACAGATACGCAGTATTTT. As protein: CASSQEGWSGAFSGTDTQYF. V gene TRBV4-1 combines with J gene TRBJ2-3; 7 bases line up with TRBD2. The germline V gene encodes CDR1 MGHRA and CDR2 YSYEKL. The CDR3 is 20 amino acids. V was pared by 0 bases and J by 1 base, with 16 bases of the junction left unmatched.

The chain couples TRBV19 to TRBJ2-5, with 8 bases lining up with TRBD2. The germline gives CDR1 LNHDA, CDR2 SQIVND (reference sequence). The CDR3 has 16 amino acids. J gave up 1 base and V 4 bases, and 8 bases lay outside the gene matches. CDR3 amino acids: CASSTVSGGLQETQYF. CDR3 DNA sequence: TGTGCCAGTAGTACCGTCAGCGGGGGCCTCCAAGAGACCCAGTACTTC.

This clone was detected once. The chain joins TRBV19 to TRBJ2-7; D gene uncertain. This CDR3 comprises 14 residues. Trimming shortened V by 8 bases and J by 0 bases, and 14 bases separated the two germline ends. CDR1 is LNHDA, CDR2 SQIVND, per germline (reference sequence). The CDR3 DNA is TGTGCCAGTGGGCCGAGTTCCGACTCCTACGAGCAGTACTTC. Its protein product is CASGPSSDSYEQYF.

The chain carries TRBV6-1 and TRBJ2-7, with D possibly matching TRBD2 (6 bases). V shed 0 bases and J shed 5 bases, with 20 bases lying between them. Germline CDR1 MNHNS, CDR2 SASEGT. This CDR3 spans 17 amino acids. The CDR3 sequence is CASSEAGGPLPRDEQYF. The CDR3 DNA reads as TGTGCCAGCAGTGAAGCGGGGGGTCCCTTGCCTCGGGACGAGCAGTACTTC.

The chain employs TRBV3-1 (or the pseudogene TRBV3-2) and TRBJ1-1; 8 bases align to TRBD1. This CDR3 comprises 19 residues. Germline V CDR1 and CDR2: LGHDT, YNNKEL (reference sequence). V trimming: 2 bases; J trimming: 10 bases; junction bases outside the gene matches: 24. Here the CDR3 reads CASSQNPGTGTGAYPIAFF. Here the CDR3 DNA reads TGTGCCAGCAGCCAAAACCCCGGGACCGGGACAGGAGCGTACCCGATAGCTTTCTTT.

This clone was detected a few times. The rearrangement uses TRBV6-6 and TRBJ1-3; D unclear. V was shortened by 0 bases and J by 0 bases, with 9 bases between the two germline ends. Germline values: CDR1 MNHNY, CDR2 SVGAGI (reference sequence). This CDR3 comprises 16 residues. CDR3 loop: CASSYSKRNSGNTIYF. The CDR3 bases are TGTGCCAGCAGTTACTCTAAGCGGAACTCTGGAAACACCATATATTTT.

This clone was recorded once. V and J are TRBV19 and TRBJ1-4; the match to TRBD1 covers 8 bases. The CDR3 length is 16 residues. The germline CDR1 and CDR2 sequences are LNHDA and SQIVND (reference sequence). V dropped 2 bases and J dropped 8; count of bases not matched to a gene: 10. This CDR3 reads CASSIPGQGLREKLFF. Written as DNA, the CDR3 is TGTGCCAGTAGTATACCTGGACAGGGTTTACGGGAAAAACTGTTTTTT.

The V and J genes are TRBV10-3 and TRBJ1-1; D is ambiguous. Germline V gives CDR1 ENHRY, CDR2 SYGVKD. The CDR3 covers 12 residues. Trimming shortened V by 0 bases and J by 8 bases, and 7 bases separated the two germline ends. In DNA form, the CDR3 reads TGTGCCATCAGTGAGTCTGAGACAGAAGCTTTCTTT. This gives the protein CAISESETEAFF.